These T cell receptor beta chains were read from a single sample in a study of blood T cell dynamics during melanoma immunotherapy. This table comes from immunoSEQ multiplex PCR, and its TCRdb copy is limited to in-frame clones, with some not included. The sample carries fewer than 4,500 clones, under 90% recorded once. The source material was blood, sampled from a patient treated with checkpoint blockade. These receptor sequences come from a human donor with melanoma. Both conserved end residues are part of each CDR3. The order of the fields is J gene, clone size, D gene, V gene, CDR3 DNA, CDR3 protein. A D gene is named only where the DNA matches it firmly. Clone sizes are given selectively: once, few, many, or a class where the clone is expanded.

>TRBJ1-4|-|-|TRBV27
TGTGCCAGCAGTTTATCCCCCAGGTATAATGAAAAACTGTTTTTT
CASSLSPRYNEKLFF
>TRBJ1-1|-|-|TRBV19
TGTGCCAGCCTGCGGACGGGTAGGAACACTGAAGCTTTCTTT
CASLRTGRNTEAFF
>TRBJ1-4|-|TRBD1|TRBV18
TGTGCCAGCTCACCGTGGACAGGGGCAAATGAAAAACTGTTTTTT
CASSPWTGANEKLFF
>TRBJ1-5|-|TRBD1|TRBV6-6
TGTGCCAGCAGTCGGTGGCAGGGGGCTGCGGAACAGCCCCAGCATTTT
CASSRWQGAAEQPQHF
>TRBJ2-7|-|-|TRBV27
TGTGCCAGCAGGCCAACAGGGCCCCCTTCCTACGAGCAGTACTTC
CASRPTGPPSYEQYF
>TRBJ1-4|once|-|TRBV7-2
TGTGCCAGCAGCTTAATGGCCGGTCTTCAGAATGAAAAACTGTTTTTT
CASSLMAGLQNEKLFF
>TRBJ1-5|-|-|TRBV5-1
TGCGCCAGCAGCGCCGGGGGCGTCGAGGGTCAGCCCCAGCATTTT
CASSAGGVEGQPQHF
>TRBJ1-1|-|TRBD1|TRBV11-2
TGTGCCAGCAGCTTAAGACAGGGGAACACTGAAGCTTTCTTT
CASSLRQGNTEAFF
>TRBJ2-7|-|-|TRBV18
TGTGCCAGCTCCCGACAAGGCCATTCCGAGCAGTACTTC
CASSRQGHSEQYF
>TRBJ1-2|once|-|TRBV10-3
TGTGCCATCAGTGGAGCTTTATCTAACGGCTACACCTTC
CAISGALSNGYTF
>TRBJ1-5|-|-|TRBV5-5
TGTGCCAGCACCGTGGGCGGGACACTCAATCAGCCCCAGCATTTT
CASTVGGTLNQPQHF
>TRBJ1-5|-|-|TRBV19
TGTGCCAGTAGTATAGGCCCAGGGGAGGGACAGCCCCAGCATTTT
CASSIGPGEGQPQHF
>TRBJ1-2|-|-|TRBV11-1
TGTGCCAGCAGCCGAGTCGGTTCGGGTCAGGGGTGGCCCAACTATGGCTACACCTTC
CASSRVGSGQGWPNYGYTF
>TRBJ1-1|-|-|TRBV19
TGTGCCAGTATTCATCAGAGGAACACTGAAGCTTTCTTT
CASIHQRNTEAFF
>TRBJ1-2|-|-|TRBV16
TGTGCCAGCAGTCTTGATCCCCCACGCGGCTACACCTTC
CASSLDPPRGYTF
>TRBJ1-6|-|-|TRBV2
TGTGCCAGCAGGGACGGGATCGGAGGTGATAATTCACCCCTCCACTTT
CASRDGIGGDNSPLHF
>TRBJ1-3|few|-|TRBV11-2
TGTGCCAGCAGCTCGGCGAGCCACACCATATATTTT
CASSSASHTIYF
>TRBJ2-1|-|-|TRBV7-6
TGTGCCAGCAGCCAGCCCGGGGATCGGAGCTCCTACAATGAGCAGTTCTTC
CASSQPGDRSSYNEQFF
>TRBJ1-4|-|-|TRBV9
TGTGCCAGCAGCCCCCCAGGGGAGGAAAAACTGTTTTTT
CASSPPGEEKLFF
>TRBJ1-2|-|-|TRBV6-5
TGTGCCAGCAGTTACTCCGGGACGGGGTCTGGCTATGGCTACACCTTC
CASSYSGTGSGYGYTF
>TRBJ1-2|-|-|TRBV30
TGTGCCTGGAGCATTTATCTAGGAGGGGAAGGCTACACCTTC
CAWSIYLGGEGYTF
>TRBJ2-5|few|-|TRBV7-2
TGTGCCAGCAGCTTAGCGCGACAGACCGGGGAGACCCAGTACTTC
CASSLARQTGETQYF
>TRBJ2-7|-|-|TRBV18
TGTGCCAGCTCACCGTATACCGGGACTTCGGGCGAGCAGTACTTC
CASSPYTGTSGEQYF
>TRBJ2-4|-|TRBD2|TRBV19
TGTGCCAGTAGTATGCGGACTAGCGGGGGGGCCTTGATGAACATTCAGTACTTC
CASSMRTSGGALMNIQYF
>TRBJ2-1|-|TRBD2|TRBV4-2
TGTGCCAGCAGCCAAGGGGGCGGGGGTGGCTATGAGCAGTTCTTC
CASSQGGGGGYEQFF
>TRBJ1-6|-|-|TRBV19
TGTGCCAGTAGGATTTCCTATAATTCACCCCTCCACTTT
CASRISYNSPLHF
>TRBJ1-1|-|-|TRBV5-4
TGTGCCAGCAGCTTATATACGAACACTGAAGCTTTCTTT
CASSLYTNTEAFF
>TRBJ1-6|-|TRBD1|TRBV5-1
TGCGCCAGCCAGAGGGACAGCAATTCACCCCTCCACTTT
CASQRDSNSPLHF
>TRBJ2-7|-|-|TRBV27
TGTGCCAGCAGTTTATCGGCCACAGGGAGGAGGGCCTACGAGCAGTACTTC
CASSLSATGRRAYEQYF
>TRBJ1-2|-|TRBD1|TRBV27
TGTGCCAGCAGTTTATTGGGACAGGGTTATGGCTACACCTTC
CASSLLGQGYGYTF
>TRBJ1-1|-|TRBD1|TRBV30
TGTGCCTGGGACAGGGGCTTAGGTGACACTGAAGCTTTCTTT
CAWDRGLGDTEAFF
>TRBJ2-2|-|-|TRBV12-2
TGTGCAAGTCGCCGACAGGGGAACACCGGGGAGCTGTTTTTT
CASRRQGNTGELFF
>TRBJ2-6|-|-|TRBV7-3
TGTGCCAGCAGCCCCAGGGGAACTGGGGCCAACGTCCTGACTTTC
CASSPRGTGANVLTF
>TRBJ1-1|-|TRBD1|TRBV7-2
TGTGCCAGCAGCCTAACAGGGGCAAAGACTGAAGCTTTCTTT
CASSLTGAKTEAFF
>TRBJ1-2|-|-|TRBV5-1
TGCGCCAGCAGCTTGTCGGAGACAGCCAGCTATGGCTACACCTTC
CASSLSETASYGYTF
>TRBJ2-6|-|-|TRBV5-1
TGCGCCAGCAGCGCCTCTCAGGGGGGCTCTGGGGCCAACGTCCTGACTTTC
CASSASQGGSGANVLTF
>TRBJ2-7|-|-|TRBV30
TGTGCCTGGAGTTACTCGGGTAGAACCTACGAGCAGTACTTC
CAWSYSGRTYEQYF
>TRBJ2-7|-|-|TRBV2
TGTGCCAGCATGATCGCCAATCCTCATACAGGGAGGGAGCAGTACTTC
CASMIANPHTGREQYF
>TRBJ2-3|-|-|TRBV6-1
TGTGCCAGCAGTGCGCGAGGACACGGATATCAGGATACGCAGTATTTT
CASSARGHGYQDTQYF
>TRBJ2-5|-|-|TRBV2
TGTGCCAGCAGTTTGGGGAGAAGAGACGCCCAGTACTTC
CASSLGRRDAQYF
>TRBJ1-4|-|-|TRBV11-1
TGTGCCAGCAGCGCACCCGACAGGTGCACCTCGGGTAATGAAAAACTGTTTTTT
CASSAPDRCTSGNEKLFF